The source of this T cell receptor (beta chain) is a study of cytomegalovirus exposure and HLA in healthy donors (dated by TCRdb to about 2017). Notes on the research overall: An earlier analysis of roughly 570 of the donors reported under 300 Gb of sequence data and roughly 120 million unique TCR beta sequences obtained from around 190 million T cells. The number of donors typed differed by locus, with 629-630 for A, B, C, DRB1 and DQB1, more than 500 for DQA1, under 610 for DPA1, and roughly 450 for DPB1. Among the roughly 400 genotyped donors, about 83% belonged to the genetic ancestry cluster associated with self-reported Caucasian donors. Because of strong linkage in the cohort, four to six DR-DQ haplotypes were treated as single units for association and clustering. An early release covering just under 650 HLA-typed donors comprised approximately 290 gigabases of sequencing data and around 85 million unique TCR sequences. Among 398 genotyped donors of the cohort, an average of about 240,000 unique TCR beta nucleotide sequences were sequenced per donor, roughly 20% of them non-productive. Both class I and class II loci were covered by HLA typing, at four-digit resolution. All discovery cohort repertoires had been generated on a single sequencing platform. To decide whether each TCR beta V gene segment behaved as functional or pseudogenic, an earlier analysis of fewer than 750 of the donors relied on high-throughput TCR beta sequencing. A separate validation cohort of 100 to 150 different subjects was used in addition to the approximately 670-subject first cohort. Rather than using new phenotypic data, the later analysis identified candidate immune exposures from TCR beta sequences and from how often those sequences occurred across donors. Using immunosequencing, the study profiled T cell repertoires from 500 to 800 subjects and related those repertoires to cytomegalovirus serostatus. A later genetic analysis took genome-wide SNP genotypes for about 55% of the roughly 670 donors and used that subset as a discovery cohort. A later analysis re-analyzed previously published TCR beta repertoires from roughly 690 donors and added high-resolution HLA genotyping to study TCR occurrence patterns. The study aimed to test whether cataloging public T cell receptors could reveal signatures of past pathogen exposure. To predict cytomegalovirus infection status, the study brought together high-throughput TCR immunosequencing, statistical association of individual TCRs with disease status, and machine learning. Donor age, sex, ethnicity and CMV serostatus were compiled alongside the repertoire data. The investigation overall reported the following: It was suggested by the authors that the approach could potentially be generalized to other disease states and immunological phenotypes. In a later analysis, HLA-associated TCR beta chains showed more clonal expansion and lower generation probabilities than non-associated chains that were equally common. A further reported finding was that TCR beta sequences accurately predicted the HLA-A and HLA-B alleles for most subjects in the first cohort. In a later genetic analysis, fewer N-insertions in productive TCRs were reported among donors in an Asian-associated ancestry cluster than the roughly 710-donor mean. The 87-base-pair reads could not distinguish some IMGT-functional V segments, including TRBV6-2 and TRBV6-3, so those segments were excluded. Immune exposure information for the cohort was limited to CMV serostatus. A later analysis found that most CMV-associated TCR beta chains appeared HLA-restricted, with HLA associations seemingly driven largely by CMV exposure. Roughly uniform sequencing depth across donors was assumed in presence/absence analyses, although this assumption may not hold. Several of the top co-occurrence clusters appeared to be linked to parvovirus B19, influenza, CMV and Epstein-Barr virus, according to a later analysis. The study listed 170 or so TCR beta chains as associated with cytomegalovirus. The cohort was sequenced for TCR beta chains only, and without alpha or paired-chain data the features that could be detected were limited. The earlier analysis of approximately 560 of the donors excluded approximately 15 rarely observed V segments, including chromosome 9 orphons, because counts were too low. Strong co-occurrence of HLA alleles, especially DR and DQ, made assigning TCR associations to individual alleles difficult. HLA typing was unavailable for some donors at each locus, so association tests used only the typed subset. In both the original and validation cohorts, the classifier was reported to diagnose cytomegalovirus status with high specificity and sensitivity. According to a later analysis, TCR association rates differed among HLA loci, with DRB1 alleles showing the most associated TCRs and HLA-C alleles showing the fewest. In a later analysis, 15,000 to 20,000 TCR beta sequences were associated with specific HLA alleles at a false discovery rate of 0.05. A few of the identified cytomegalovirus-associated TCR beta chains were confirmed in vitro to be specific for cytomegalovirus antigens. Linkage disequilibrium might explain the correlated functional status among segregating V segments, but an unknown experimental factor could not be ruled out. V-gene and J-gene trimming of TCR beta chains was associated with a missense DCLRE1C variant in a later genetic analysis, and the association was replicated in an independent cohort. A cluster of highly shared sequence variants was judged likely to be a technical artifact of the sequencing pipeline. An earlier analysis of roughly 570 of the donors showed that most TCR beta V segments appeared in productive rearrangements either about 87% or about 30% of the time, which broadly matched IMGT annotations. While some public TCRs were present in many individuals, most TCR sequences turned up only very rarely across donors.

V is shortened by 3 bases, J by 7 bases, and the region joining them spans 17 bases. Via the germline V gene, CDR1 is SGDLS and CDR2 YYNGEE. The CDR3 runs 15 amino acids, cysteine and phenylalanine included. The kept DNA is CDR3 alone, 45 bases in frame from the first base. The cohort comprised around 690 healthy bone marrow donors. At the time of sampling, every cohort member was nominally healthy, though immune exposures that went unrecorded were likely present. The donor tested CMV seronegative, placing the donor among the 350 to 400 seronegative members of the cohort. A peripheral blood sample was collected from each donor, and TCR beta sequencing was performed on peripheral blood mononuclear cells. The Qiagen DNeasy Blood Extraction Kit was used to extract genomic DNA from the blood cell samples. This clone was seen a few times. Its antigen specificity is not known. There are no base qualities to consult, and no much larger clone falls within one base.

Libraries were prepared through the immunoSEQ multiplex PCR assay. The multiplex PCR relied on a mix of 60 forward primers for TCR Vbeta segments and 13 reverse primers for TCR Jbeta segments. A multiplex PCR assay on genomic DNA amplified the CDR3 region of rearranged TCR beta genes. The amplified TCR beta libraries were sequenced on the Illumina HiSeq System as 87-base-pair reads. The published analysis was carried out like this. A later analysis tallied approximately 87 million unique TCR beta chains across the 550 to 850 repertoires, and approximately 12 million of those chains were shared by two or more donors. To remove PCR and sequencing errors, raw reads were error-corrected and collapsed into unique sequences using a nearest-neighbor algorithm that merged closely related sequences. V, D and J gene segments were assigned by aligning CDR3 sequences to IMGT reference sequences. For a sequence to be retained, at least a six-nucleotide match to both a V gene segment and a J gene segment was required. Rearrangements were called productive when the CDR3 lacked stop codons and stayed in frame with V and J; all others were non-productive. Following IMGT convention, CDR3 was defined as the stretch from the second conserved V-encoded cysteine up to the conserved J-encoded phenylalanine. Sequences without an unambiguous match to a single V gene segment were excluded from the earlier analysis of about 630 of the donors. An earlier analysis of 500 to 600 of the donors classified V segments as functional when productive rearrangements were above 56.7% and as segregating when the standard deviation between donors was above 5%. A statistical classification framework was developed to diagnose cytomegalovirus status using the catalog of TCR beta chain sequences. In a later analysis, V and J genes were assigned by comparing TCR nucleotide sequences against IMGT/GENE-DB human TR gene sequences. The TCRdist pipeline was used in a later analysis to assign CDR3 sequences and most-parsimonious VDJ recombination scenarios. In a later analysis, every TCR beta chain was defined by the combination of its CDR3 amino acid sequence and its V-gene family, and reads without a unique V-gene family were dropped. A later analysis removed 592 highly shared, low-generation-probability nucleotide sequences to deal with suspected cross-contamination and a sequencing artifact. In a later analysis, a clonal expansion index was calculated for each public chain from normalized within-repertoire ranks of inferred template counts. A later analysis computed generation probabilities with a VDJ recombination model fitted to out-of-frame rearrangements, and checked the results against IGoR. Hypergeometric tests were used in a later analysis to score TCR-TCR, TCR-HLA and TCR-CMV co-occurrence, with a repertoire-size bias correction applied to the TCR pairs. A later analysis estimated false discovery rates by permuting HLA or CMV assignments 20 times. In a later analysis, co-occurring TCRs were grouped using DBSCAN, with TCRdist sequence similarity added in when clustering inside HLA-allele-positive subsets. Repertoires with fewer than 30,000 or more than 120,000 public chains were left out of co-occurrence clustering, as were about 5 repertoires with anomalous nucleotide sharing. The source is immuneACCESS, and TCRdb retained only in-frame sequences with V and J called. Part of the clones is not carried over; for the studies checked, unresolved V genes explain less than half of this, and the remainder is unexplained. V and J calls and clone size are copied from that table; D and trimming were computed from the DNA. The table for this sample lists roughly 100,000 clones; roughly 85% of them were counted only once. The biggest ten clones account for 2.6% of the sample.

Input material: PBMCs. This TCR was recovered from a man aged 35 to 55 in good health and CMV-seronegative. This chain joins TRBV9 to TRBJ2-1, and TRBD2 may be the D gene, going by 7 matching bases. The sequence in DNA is TGTGCCAGCAGCGCCAGGGGAGGGCGAATGAATGAGCAGTTCTTC. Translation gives CASSARGGRMNEQFF.